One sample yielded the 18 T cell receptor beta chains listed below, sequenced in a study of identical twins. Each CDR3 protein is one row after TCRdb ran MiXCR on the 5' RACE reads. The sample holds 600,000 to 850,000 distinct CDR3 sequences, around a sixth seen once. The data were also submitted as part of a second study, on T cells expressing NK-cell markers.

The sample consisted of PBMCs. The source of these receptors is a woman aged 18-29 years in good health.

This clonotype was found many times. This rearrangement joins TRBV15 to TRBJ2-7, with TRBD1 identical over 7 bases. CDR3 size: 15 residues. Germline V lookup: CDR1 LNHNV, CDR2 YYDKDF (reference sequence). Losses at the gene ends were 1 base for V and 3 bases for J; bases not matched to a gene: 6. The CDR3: CATSRAQTGLYEQYF. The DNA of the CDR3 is TGTGCCACCAGCAGAGCACAGACAGGGCTCTACGAGCAGTACTTC.

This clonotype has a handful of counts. CDR3 sequence (DNA): TGTGCCAACACAGGGGTGCCCGGGGAGCTGTTTTTT. Translated: CANTGVPGELFF. The genes are TRBV7-8 and TRBJ2-2; 7 bases line up with TRBD1. J gave up 6 bases and V 10 bases, and 5 bases lay outside the gene matches. CDR1 SGHVS and CDR2 FQNEAQ come from the germline V gene. CDR3 size: 12 residues.

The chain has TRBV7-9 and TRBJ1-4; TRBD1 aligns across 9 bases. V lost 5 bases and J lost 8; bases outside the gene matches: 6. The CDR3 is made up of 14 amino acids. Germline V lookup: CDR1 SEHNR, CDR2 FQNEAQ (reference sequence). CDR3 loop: CASSQQGASEKLFF. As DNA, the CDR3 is TGTGCCAGCAGCCAACAGGGGGCGAGCGAAAAACTGTTTTTT.

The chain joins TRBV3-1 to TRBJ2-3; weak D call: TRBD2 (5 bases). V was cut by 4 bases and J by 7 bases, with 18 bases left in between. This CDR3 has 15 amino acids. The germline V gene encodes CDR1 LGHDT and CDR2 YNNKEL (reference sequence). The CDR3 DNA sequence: TGTGCCAGCAGCCTCAGTCTAGTAGCGTCCAATACGCAGTATTTT. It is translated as CASSLSLVASNTQYF.

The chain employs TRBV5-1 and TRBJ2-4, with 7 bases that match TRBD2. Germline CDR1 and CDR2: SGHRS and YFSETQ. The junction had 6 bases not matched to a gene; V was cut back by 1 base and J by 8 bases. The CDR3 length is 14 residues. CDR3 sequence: CASSLMRAGDIQYF. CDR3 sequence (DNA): TGCGCCAGCAGCTTGATGCGGGCGGGGGACATTCAGTACTTC.

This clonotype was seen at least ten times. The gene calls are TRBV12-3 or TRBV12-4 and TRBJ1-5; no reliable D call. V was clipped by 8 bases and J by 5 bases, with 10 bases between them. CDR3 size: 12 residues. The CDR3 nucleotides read TGTGCCAGCGGTATCGGTGATCAGCCCCAGCATTTT. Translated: CASGIGDQPQHF.

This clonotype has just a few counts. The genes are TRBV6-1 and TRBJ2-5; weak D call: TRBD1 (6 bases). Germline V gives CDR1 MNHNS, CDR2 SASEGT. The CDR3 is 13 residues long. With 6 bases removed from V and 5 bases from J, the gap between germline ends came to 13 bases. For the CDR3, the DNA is TGTGCCAGCAGACAGGGTGGGGACGAGACCCAGTACTTC. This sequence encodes CASRQGGDETQYF.

CDR3 amino acids: CASSDPGRYNEQFF. The CDR3 DNA follows: TGCGCCAGCAGCGACCCGGGACGTTACAATGAGCAGTTCTTC. V is TRBV5-1 and J is TRBJ2-1, with D perhaps assigned TRBD1 or TRBD2 (5 bases each). CDR1 is SGHRS and CDR2 is YFSETQ in the germline V gene. Trimming took off 4 bases at V and 4 bases at J, with 12 bases between the two ends. The CDR3 consists of 14 residues.

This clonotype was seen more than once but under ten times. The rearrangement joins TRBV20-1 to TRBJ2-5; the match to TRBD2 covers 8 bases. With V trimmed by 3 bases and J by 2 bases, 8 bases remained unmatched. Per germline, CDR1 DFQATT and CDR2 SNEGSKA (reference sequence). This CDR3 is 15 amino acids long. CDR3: CSASPTSGGQETQYF. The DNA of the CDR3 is TGCAGTGCTAGTCCTACTAGCGGCGGTCAAGAGACCCAGTACTTC.

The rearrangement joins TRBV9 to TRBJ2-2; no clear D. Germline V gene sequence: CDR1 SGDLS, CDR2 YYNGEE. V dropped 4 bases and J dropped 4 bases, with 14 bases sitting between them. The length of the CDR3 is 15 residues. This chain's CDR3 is CASSSRTALTGELFF. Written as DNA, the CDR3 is TGTGCCAGCAGCTCCCGGACCGCCCTCACCGGGGAGCTGTTTTTT.

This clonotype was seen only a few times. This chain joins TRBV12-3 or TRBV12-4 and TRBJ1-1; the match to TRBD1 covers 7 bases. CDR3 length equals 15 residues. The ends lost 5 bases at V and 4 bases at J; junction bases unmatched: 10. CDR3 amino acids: CASSAITGVPTEAFF. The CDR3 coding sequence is TGTGCCAGCAGTGCAATCACAGGGGTTCCCACTGAAGCTTTCTTT.

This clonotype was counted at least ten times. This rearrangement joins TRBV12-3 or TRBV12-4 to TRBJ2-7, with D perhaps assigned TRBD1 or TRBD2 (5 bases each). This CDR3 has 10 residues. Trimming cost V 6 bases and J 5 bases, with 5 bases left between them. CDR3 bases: TGTGCCAGCAGGGGACACGAGCAGTACTTC. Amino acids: CASRGHEQYF.

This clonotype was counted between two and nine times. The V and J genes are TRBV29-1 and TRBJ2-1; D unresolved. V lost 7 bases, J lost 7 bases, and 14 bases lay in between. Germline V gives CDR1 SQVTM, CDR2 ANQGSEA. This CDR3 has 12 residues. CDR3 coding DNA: TGCAGCGCCGAAAGGCGGTGGAATGAGCAGTTCTTC. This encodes CSAERRWNEQFF.

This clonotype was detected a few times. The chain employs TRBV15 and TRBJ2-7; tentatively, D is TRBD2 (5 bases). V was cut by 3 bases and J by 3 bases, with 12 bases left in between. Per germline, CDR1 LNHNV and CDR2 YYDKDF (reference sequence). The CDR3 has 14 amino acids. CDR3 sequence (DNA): TGTGCCACCAGCAGGGAACTAGACGGCTACGAGCAGTACTTC. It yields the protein CATSRELDGYEQYF.

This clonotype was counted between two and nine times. In DNA form, the CDR3 reads TGTGCCAGCAGCTGGGATCCGACAGGGGTGAGCGAGCAGTACTTC. It yields the protein CASSWDPTGVSEQYF. The chain uses TRBV12-3 or TRBV12-4 and TRBJ2-7; the match to TRBD1 covers 8 bases. Trimming cost V 6 bases and J 6 bases; bases outside gene matches: 13. The CDR3 runs 15 residues.

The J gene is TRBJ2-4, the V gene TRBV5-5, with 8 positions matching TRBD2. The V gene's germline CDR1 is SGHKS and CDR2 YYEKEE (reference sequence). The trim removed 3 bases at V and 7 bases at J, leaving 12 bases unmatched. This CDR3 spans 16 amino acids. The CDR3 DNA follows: TGTGCCAGCAGCTCGGGCGGGGGGACTAGTGGGAACATTCAGTACTTC. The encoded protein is CASSSGGGTSGNIQYF.

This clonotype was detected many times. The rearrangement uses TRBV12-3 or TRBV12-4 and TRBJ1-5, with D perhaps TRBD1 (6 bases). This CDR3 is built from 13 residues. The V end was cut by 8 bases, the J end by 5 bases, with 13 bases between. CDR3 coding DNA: TGTGCCAGCTCAGCACAGGGTGATCAGCCCCAGCATTTT. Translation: CASSAQGDQPQHF.

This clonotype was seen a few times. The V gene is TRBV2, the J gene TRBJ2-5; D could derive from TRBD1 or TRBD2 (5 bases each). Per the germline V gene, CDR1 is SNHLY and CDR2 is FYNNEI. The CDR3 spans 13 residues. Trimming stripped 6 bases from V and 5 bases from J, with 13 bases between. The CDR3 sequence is CASSGGGGETQYF. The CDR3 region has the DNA TGTGCCAGCAGCGGAGGTGGGGGTGAGACCCAGTACTTC.